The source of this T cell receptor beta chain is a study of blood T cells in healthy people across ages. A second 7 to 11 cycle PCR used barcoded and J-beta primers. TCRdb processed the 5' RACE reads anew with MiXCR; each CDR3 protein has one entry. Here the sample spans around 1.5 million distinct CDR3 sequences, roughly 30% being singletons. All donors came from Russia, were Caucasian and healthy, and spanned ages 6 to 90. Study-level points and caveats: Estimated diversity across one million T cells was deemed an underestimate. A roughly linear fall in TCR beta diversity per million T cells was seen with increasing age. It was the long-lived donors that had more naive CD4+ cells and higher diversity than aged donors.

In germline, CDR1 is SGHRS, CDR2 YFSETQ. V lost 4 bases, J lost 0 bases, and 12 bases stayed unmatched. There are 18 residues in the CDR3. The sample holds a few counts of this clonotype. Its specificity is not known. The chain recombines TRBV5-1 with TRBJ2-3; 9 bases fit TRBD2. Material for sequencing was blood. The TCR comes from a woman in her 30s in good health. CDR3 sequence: CASSQGAGGGPSTDTQYF. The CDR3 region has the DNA TGCGCCAGCAGCCAAGGAGCGGGGGGCGGACCTAGCACAGATACGCAGTATTTT.